The entry that follows covers one TCR beta chain sequence. The clone's antigen remains unknown. Qualities for individual bases were not recorded, and no much larger clone is one base off. The data originate from a study of control samples from healthy donors and cancer patients (dated by TCRdb to about 2020). The library came from the immunoSEQ multiplex PCR assay. Held by TCRdb, this immuneACCESS table contains in-frame sequences only and omits some clones. Under half of the omission traces to an unresolved V gene where checked; the cause of the rest is unknown. For this sample the table gives about 140,000 clones, of which approximately 86% were detected only once. In total, the top ten clones hold around 10% of the sample. The V and J ends are trimmed by 4 bases and 4 bases, leaving 11 bases between them. Sequences MNHEY (CDR1) and SMNVEV (CDR2) are obtained from the germline V gene (reference sequence). From cysteine to phenylalanine, the CDR3 is 14 amino acids long. Only the CDR3 DNA is retained, 42 bases long and in frame from the first base.

Sequences were obtained from blood. This TCR was recovered from a woman aged 25 to 39 in good health. The chain links TRBV27 with TRBJ1-5, with a weak D call of TRBD1 (6 bases match). The DNA sequence reads TGTGCCAGCAGTTCCTACAGGGCTAATCAGCCCCAGCATTTT. This sequence encodes CASSSYRANQPQHF.